A single sample is the source of the 5 T cell receptor beta chains below, sequenced in a study of blood T cell repertoires in COVID-19. Data came from immunoSEQ multiplex PCR; TCRdb stores just in-frame clones and leaves some out. The sample lists 90,000 to 120,000 clones; around 90% were seen once. Sequences were obtained from peripheral blood. The receptors shown here come from a man in his forties with active or convalescent COVID-19.

The chain joins TRBV11-2 to TRBJ1-4; unclear D gene. The CDR3 has 15 residues. The germline CDR1 and CDR2 sequences are SGHAT and FQNNGV. V dropped 4 bases and J dropped 0 bases, with 9 bases sitting between them. CDR3 sequence (DNA): TGTGCCAGCAGCTACAAAGGAGCAACTAATGAAAAACTGTTTTTT. This codes for CASSYKGATNEKLFF.

This clone showed up just a few times. The chain is built from TRBV30 and TRBJ1-4; D is unresolved. This CDR3 region has 14 residues. Germline CDR1 is GTSNPN and CDR2 is SVGIG (reference sequence). The V and J ends lost 7 bases and 0 bases respectively, with 12 bases between them. Here the CDR3 DNA reads TGTGCCTTTACACAGAGTGCAACTAATGAAAAACTGTTTTTT. It specifies CAFTQSATNEKLFF.

The chain couples TRBV25-1 to TRBJ2-1, with 11 bases fitting TRBD2. This CDR3 contains 17 residues. The germline V gene encodes CDR1 MGHDK and CDR2 SYGVNS. With V trimmed by 5 bases and J by 5 bases, 11 bases remained unmatched. CDR3 sequence: CASSPQAKLAGDNEQFF. CDR3 sequence (DNA): TGTGCCAGCAGTCCCCAAGCCAAACTAGCGGGGGACAATGAGCAGTTCTTC. Looking up the rest from reference TRBV25-1 and TRBJ2-1 gives the full variable domain: EADIYQTPRYLVIGTGKKITLECSQTMGHDKMYWYQQDPGMELHLIHYSYGVNSTEKGDLSSESTVSRIRTEHFPLTLESARPSHTSQYLCASSPQAKLAGDNEQFFGPGTRLTVL.

This clone was picked up one time. The chain links TRBV19 to TRBJ1-1; TRBD1 aligns across 9 bases. The CDR3 sequence is 19 residues long. V trimming: 7 bases; J trimming: 2 bases; junction bases outside the gene matches: 20. Germline V gene lookup returns CDR1 LNHDA and CDR2 SQIVND (reference sequence). CDR3 in DNA: TGTGCCAGTAAAGTGGGGTCCACAGGGGGCGATAAGGGAAACACTGAAGCTTTCTTT. Its protein product is CASKVGSTGGDKGNTEAFF.

This clone came up a few times. The V call is TRBV5-4, the J call TRBJ2-1, with 9 nucleotides matching TRBD1. V shed 0 bases, J shed 7 bases, and the junction held 5 bases outside the gene matches. The CDR3 is 15 residues long. Germline CDR1 and CDR2: SGHNT and YYREEE (reference sequence). Written as DNA, the CDR3 is TGTGCCAGCAGCTTGGAAGGGACAGGGTTAAATGAGCAGTTCTTC. This gives the protein CASSLEGTGLNEQFF.